Listed here is a single T cell receptor (beta chain). Antigen: not known. Every one of the patients relapsed after autologous stem cell transplantation (brentuximab vedotin exposure was variable). The data are from a study of PD-1 blockade in classical Hodgkin lymphoma. On the study more broadly: Administration of nivolumab to patients was at 3 mg/kg intravenously every 2 weeks. Study results and caveats: Those achieving complete response showed baseline diversity like newly diagnosed patients. Newly diagnosed patients were reported to start with lower TCR diversity than healthy donors.

The table came from immunoSEQ multiplex PCR; TCRdb's copy has only in-frame clones and leaves some out. The sample contains about 40,000 clones, 76% of which appear only once. Trimming took 3 bases from V and 0 from J, leaving 11 bases between them. The CDR3 loop spans 15 amino acids. From germline, CDR1 is MNHNS and CDR2 SASEGT. Sequenced here: peripheral blood mononuclear cells (PBMCs), sampled at baseline. The chain employs TRBV6-1 and TRBJ1-1; D is ambiguous. The sequence was collected from a human donor with classical Hodgkin lymphoma. The CDR3 loop is CASSEDGKVNTEAFF. In DNA, the CDR3 is TGTGCCAGCAGTGAGGACGGGAAGGTGAACACTGAAGCTTTCTTT.